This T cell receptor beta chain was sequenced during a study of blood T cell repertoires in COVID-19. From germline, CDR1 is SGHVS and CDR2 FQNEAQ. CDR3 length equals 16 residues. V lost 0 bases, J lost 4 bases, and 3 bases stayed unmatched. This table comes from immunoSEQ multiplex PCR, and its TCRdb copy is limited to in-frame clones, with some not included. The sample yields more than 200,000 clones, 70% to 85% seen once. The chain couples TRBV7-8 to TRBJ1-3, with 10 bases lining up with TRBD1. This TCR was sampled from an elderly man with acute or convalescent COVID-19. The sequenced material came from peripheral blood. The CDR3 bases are TGTGCCAGCAGCTTAGCCGGGACAGGGGTCGGAAACACCATATATTTT. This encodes CASSLAGTGVGNTIYF.